The 13 T cell receptor beta chains reported below all come from one sample, sequenced in a study of T cell responses to AZD1222 COVID-19 vaccine. Generated by immunoSEQ multiplex PCR, the TCRdb table keeps only in-frame clones and is missing some. The sample has 130,000 to 150,000 clones; 93% are singletons. The source material was peripheral blood, sampled after recovery from COVID-19. These receptors were taken from an adult who had recovered from COVID-19.

The rearrangement links TRBV11-3 to TRBJ2-1, with 10 bases identical to TRBD2. Unmatched junction bases numbered 5, after V lost 5 bases and J lost 4 bases. This CDR3 is built from 15 residues. Germline lookup yields CDR1 SGHNT and CDR2 YENEEA. The CDR3 loop reads CASSPTSGTYNEQFF. As DNA, the CDR3 is TGTGCCAGCAGCCCCACTAGCGGGACTTACAATGAGCAGTTCTTC.

The rearrangement links TRBV7-3 to TRBJ1-3, with D maybe TRBD1 (5 bases). The CDR3 has 18 residues. V shed 5 bases and J shed 0 bases, with 20 bases lying between them. Germline CDR1 and CDR2: SGHTA and FQGTGA. DNA of the CDR3: TGTGCCAGCAGCCCGACCCCCGGGACCTCAGGCTCTGGAAACACCATATATTTT. Translation gives CASSPTPGTSGSGNTIYF.

CDR3: CSVGAGATFGEQYF. CDR3 nucleotide sequence: TGCAGCGTAGGAGCGGGAGCAACCTTTGGCGAGCAGTACTTC. The chain joins TRBV29-1 to TRBJ2-7; 8 bases agree with TRBD2. There are 14 residues in the CDR3. The germline gives CDR1 SQVTM, CDR2 ANQGSEA. The ends lost 6 bases at V and 6 bases at J; junction bases unmatched: 13.

This chain connects TRBV18 to TRBJ1-5; possibly TRBD1 for D (5 bases). Germline-derived CDR1 and CDR2 are KGHSH and LQKENI. The length of the CDR3 is 15 residues. V was pared by 2 bases and J by 2 bases, with 10 bases between. CDR3 amino acids: CASSPFGGGNQPQHF. The CDR3 DNA sequence: TGTGCCAGCTCACCATTCGGGGGGGGCAATCAGCCCCAGCATTTT.

V is TRBV5-6 and J is TRBJ2-1; 8 bases are a match to TRBD1. This CDR3 is built from 14 residues. V was clipped by 0 bases and J by 7 bases; unmatched bases: 3. Germline V gives CDR1 SGHDT, CDR2 YYEEEE. The CDR3 reads CASSLGQGFNEQFF. In nucleotides, the CDR3 is TGTGCCAGCAGCTTGGGACAGGGGTTTAATGAGCAGTTCTTC.

Here the CDR3 reads CSVETGAADTQYF. The DNA of the CDR3 is TGCAGCGTTGAAACGGGCGCGGCAGATACGCAGTATTTT. This sequence joins TRBV29-1 and TRBJ2-3; no definite D call. Trimming removed 2 bases from V and 4 bases from J, with 10 bases in between. In germline, CDR1 is SQVTM, CDR2 ANQGSEA. This CDR3 contains 13 residues.

The CDR3 DNA is TGTGCCAGCAGCGACCTGGGGACAGGGAAATTTGGCTACACCTTC. Translated, it gives CASSDLGTGKFGYTF. The chain couples TRBV6-5 to TRBJ1-2; the match to TRBD1 covers 9 bases. Germline values: CDR1 MNHEY, CDR2 SVGAGI. The V segment lost 6 bases and the J segment 7 bases; nucleotides outside the gene matches: 12. This CDR3 is built from 15 residues.

The V call is TRBV19, the J call TRBJ1-1; no clear D. V was trimmed by 0 bases and J by 0 bases, leaving 14 bases between them. Germline V lookup: CDR1 LNHDA, CDR2 SQIVND (reference sequence). The CDR3 is 17 amino acids. The CDR3, as DNA: TGTGCCAGTAGTATAGACGCCATAGGAGGTGTGAACACTGAAGCTTTCTTT. Translation: CASSIDAIGGVNTEAFF.

This clone showed up just once. V gene TRBV28 combines with J gene TRBJ1-5; 7 bases map to TRBD1. V shed 2 bases, J shed 6 bases, and the junction held 7 bases outside the gene matches. The germline CDR1 and CDR2 sequences are MDHEN and SYDVKM. The length of the CDR3 is 15 residues. The CDR3 sequence: CASSLPEGAGQPQHF. CDR3 sequence (DNA): TGTGCCAGCAGTTTACCCGAGGGGGCGGGTCAGCCCCAGCATTTT.

V usage is TRBV6-1 and J usage is TRBJ2-7, with D unclear. Per germline, CDR1 MNHNS and CDR2 SASEGT. This CDR3 has 14 residues. Trimming took 0 bases from V and 2 from J, leaving 8 bases between them. CDR3 sequence: CASSEAPTPYEQYF. DNA for the CDR3: TGTGCCAGCAGTGAAGCTCCCACCCCCTACGAGCAGTACTTC.

The rearrangement joins TRBV14 to TRBJ1-1; tentative D call: TRBD1 (5 bases). Trimming pared 5 bases from V and 3 bases from J, leaving 10 bases between. The V gene's germline CDR1 is SGHDN and CDR2 FVKESK. The CDR3 loop spans 13 amino acids. CDR3 region: CASSWTTDTEAFF. The DNA for the CDR3 is TGTGCCAGCAGCTGGACAACGGACACTGAAGCTTTCTTT.

As concerns this clone: Germline is not matched at one junction end, which may reflect a read error. The V and J genes are TRBV23-1 and TRBJ2-1; 14 bases match TRBD2. TRBV23-1 is reported as an ORF; its role is uncertain. This CDR3 is 22 amino acids long. CDR3 coding DNA: TGCGCCAGCTGTCAGACCCCGGGACTAGCGGGAGAGGGGGGGAGGGGTCACAATGAGCAGTTCTTC. As protein: CASCQTPGLAGEGGRGHNEQFF.

V gene TRBV29-1 combines with J gene TRBJ1-2; no definite D call. This CDR3 has 14 residues. The V gene lost 7 bases and the J gene lost 2 bases, with 17 bases spanning the gap. CDR1 and CDR2 from the germline V gene are SQVTM and ANQGSEA. As DNA, the CDR3 is TGCAGCGCCACGGGTGAGGAGGGAAACTATGGCTACACCTTC. Residues: CSATGEEGNYGYTF.